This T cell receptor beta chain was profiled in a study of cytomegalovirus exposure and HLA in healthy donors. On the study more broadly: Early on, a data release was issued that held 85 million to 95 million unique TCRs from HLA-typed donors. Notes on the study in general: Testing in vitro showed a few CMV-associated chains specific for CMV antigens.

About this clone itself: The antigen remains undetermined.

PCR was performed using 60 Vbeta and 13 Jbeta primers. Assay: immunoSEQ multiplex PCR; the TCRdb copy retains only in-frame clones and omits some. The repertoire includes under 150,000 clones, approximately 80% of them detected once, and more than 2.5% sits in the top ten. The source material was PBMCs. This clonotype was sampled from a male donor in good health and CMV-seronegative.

In DNA, the CDR3 is TGTGCAAGTCGCTTAGTCCTACCAGATACGCAGTATTTT. Translating it yields CASRLVLPDTQYF. This chain links TRBV12-2 with TRBJ2-3; TRBD2 is taken as the D call from the table, unchecked against the DNA. TRBV12-2 is noted as a pseudogene. The CDR3 is 13 residues long.